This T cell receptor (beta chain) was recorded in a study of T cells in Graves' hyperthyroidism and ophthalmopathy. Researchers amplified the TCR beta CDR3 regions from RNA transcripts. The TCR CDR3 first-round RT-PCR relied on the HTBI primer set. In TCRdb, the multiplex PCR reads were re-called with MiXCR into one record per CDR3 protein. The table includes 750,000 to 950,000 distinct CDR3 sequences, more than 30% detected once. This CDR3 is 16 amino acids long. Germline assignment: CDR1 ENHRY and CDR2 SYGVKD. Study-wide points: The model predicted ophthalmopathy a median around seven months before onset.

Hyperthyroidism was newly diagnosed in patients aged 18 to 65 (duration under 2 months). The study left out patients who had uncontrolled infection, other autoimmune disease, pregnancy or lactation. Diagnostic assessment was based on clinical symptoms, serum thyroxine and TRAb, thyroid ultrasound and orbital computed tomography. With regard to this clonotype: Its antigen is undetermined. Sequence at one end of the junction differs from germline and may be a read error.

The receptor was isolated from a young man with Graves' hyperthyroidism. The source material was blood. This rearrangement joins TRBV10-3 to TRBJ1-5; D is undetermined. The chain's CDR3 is CASSPPGGYSNQPQHF. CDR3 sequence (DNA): TGTGCCAGCAGTCCCCCCGGAGGTTATAGCAATCAGCCCCAGCATTTT.